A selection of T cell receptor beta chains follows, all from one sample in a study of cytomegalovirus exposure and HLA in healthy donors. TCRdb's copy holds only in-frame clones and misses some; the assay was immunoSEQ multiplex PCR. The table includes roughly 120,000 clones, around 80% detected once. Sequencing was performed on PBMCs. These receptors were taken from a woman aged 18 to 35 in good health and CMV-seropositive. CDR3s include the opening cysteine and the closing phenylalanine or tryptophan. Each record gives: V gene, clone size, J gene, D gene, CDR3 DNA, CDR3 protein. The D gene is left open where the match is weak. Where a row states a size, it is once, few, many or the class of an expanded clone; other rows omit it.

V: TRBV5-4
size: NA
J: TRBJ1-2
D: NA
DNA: TGTGCCAGCAGCTTGGGGGGGGGCGACTATGGCTACACCTTC
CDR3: CASSLGGGDYGYTF

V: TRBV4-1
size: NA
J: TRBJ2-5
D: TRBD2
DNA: TGCGCCAGCAGCCTAGGGCGGGGGGGCAAAGAGACCCAGTACTTC
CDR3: CASSLGRGGKETQYF

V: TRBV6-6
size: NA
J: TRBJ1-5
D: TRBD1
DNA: TGTGCCAGCAGCGGACAGGGTGGGGGCAATCAGCCCCAGCATTTT
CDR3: CASSGQGGGNQPQHF

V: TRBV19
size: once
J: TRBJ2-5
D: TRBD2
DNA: TGTGCCACCCAAGGACTAGAAGAGACCCAGTACTTC
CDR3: CATQGLEETQYF

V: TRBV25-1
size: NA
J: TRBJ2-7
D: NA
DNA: TGTGCCAGCAGTGAACGCGGCAGGGGAGCCTACGAGCAGTACTTC
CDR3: CASSERGRGAYEQYF

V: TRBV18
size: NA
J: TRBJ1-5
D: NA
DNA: TGTGCCAGCTCACCTTCAAGCAATCAGCCCCAGCATTTT
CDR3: CASSPSSNQPQHF

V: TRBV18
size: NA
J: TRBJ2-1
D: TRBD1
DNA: TGTGCCAGCTCACCACCGTACGCGACAGGGGGGACCAATGAGCAGTTCTTC
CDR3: CASSPPYATGGTNEQFF

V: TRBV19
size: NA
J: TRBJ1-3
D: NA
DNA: TGTGCCAGTACAGGCCCTTCTGGAAACACCATATATTTT
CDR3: CASTGPSGNTIYF

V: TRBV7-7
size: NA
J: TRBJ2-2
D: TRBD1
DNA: TGTGCCAGCAGCTTAGACAGGGGGGATCGGGAGCTGTTTTTT
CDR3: CASSLDRGDRELFF

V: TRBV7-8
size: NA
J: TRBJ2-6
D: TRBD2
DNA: TGTGCCAGCAGCCCCAGACTAGCTGGAGGGGACTCTGGGGCCAACGTCCTGACTTTC
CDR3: CASSPRLAGGDSGANVLTF

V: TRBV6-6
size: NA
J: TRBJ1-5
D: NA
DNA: TGTGCCAGCAGTTACCGGGGTAATCAGCCCCAGCATTTT
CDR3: CASSYRGNQPQHF

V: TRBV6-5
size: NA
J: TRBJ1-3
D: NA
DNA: TGTGCCAGCAGTTACGGGGCAGGGGCAGCTGGAAACACCATATATTTT
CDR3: CASSYGAGAAGNTIYF

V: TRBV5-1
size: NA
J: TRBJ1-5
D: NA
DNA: TGCGCCAGCAGCTTGGGGGTCGGGTCTAGCAATCAGCCCCAGCATTTT
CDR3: CASSLGVGSSNQPQHF

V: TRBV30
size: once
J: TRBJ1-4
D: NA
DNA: TGTGCCTGGACAGGGGCTACTAATGAAAAACTGTTTTTT
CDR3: CAWTGATNEKLFF

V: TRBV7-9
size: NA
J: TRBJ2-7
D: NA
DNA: TGTGCCAGCAGCCCCCGGGACAACCTCTTCTACGAGCAGTACTTC
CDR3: CASSPRDNLFYEQYF

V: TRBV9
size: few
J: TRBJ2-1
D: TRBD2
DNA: TGTGCCAGCAGCGGGGGACTACCGGCCAATGAGCAGTTCTTC
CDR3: CASSGGLPANEQFF

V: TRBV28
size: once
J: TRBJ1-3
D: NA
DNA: TGTGCCAGCCCGTTTAGCTCTGGAAACACCATATATTTT
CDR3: CASPFSSGNTIYF

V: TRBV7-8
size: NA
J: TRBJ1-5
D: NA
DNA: TGTGCCAGCAGCTTAGTCGCGATAGGCAATCAGCCCCAGCATTTT
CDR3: CASSLVAIGNQPQHF

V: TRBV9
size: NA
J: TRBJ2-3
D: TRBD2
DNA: TGTGCCAGCAGTGGCGGACTAGCGGGGTTCGATACGCAGTATTTT
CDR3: CASSGGLAGFDTQYF

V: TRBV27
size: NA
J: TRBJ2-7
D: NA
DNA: TGTGCCACCGGGTGGGCCTACGAGCAGTACTTC
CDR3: CATGWAYEQYF

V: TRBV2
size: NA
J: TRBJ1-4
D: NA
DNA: TGTGCCAGCAGTGTCTCAGGGGAAGATGAAAAACTGTTTTTT
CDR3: CASSVSGEDEKLFF

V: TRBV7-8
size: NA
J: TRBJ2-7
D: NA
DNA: TGTGCCAGCAGCCCGTCCCGAGGGGGAGTCTCCTACGAGCAGTACTTC
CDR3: CASSPSRGGVSYEQYF

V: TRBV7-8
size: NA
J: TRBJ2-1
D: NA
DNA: TGTGCCAGCAGAGGGGGGAGGGGTGGGGGCAATGAGCAGTTCTTC
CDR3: CASRGGRGGGNEQFF

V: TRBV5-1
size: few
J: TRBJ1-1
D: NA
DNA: TGCGCCAGCAGCCGTGTGGCAGGGAACACTGAAGCTTTCTTT
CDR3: CASSRVAGNTEAFF

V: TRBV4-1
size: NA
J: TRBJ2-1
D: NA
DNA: TGCGCCAGCAGCAGGGGGGGCGGCAATGAGCAGTTCTTC
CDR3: CASSRGGGNEQFF

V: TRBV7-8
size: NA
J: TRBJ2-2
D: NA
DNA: TGTGCCAGCACGGGGGCGAACACCGGGGAGCTGTTTTTT
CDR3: CASTGANTGELFF

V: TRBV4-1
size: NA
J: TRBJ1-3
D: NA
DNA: TGCGCCAGCAGCCAACCTTCTTCAGGGTCCCCCCGAAACACCATATATTTT
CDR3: CASSQPSSGSPRNTIYF

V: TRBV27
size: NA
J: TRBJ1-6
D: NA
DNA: TGTGCCAGCAGTTTGGCCAGGGTTAATTCACCCCTCCACTTT
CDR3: CASSLARVNSPLHF

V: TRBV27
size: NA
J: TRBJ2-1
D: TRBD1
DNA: TGTGCCAGCAGTCATCCGGGACAGAACGACAATGAGCAGTTCTTC
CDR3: CASSHPGQNDNEQFF

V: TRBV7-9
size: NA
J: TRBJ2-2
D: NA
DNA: TGTGCCAGCCGAAAAGGTGGGACTCCCACCGGGGAGCTGTTTTTT
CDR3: CASRKGGTPTGELFF

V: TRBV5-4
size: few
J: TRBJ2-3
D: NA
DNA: TGTGCCAGCAGGTACTCCCGGACTGGTAGCACAGATACGCAGTATTTT
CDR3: CASRYSRTGSTDTQYF

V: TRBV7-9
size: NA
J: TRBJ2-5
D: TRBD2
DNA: TGTTCCAGCATCCCATGGGGGAGGGCGTACCAAGAGACCCAGTACTTC
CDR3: CSSIPWGRAYQETQYF

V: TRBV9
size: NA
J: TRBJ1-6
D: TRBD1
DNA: TGTGCCAGCAGCGTAGCTAAAGGAGGACAGGGGGCTAGGGGTCGTAATTCACCCCTCCACTTT
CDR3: CASSVAKGGQGARGRNSPLHF

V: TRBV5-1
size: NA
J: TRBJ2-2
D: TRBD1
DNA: TGCGCCAGCAGCACATCCACCGGGACAGGGGGAACCGGGGAGCTGTTTTTT
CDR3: CASSTSTGTGGTGELFF

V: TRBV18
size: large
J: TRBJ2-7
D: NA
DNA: TGTGCCAGCTTACCGGGGCCTCTTGGCTCCTACGAGCAGTACTTC
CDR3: CASLPGPLGSYEQYF

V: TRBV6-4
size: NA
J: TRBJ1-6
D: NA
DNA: TGTGCCAGCAGTGACTCGCGCCGACTTAATTCACCCCTCCACTTT
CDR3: CASSDSRRLNSPLHF

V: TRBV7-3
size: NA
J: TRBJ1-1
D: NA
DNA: TGTGCCAGCAGTCCCGGCAGGGGGAACACTGAAGCTTTCTTT
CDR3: CASSPGRGNTEAFF